This record concerns one T cell receptor (beta chain) sequence. The antigen is undetermined. The source of the sample is a study of T cell responses to AZD1222 COVID-19 vaccine. Study results and caveats: Once two AZD1222 doses were given, Spike-specific TCR breadth and depth went up. After the peak T cell response, and only then, were repertoires sampled. Females outnumbered males among donors, who were mostly white British; clonal diversity was possibly underestimated.

The protocol was immunoSEQ multiplex PCR, while the TCRdb copy is restricted to in-frame clones and leaves out a portion. The table includes around 150,000 clones, more than 85% detected once. The material was peripheral blood, obtained 28 days after the second AZD1222 dose. This clonotype was obtained from an adult who received the AZD1222 COVID-19 vaccine.

In DNA, the CDR3 is TGTGCCAGCAGTTCCACTAGCGGGAGTTTCGAGACCCAGTACTTC. Protein sequence: CASSSTSGSFETQYF. The chain has TRBV6-5 and TRBJ2-5, with 11 bases aligning to TRBD2. V lost 4 bases, J lost 5 bases, and 6 bases stayed unmatched. Germline values: CDR1 MNHEY, CDR2 SVGAGI. The CDR3 covers 15 residues.